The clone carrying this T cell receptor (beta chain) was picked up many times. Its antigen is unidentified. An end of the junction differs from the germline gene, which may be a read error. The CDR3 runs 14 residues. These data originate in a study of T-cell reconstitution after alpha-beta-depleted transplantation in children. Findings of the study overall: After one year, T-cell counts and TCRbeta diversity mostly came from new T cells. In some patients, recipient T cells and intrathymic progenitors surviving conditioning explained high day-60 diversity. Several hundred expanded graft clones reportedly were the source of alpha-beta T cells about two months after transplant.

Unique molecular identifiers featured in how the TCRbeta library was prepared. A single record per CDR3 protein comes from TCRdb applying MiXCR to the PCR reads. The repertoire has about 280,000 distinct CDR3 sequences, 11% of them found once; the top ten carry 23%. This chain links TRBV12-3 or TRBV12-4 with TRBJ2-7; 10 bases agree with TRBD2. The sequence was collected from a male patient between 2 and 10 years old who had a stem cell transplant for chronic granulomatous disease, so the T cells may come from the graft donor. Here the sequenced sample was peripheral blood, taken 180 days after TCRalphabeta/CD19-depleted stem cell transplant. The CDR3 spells CASSLAPFPGLANF. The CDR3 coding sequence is TGTGCCAGCAGTTTAGCCCCCTTTCCGGGACTAGCGAACTTC.